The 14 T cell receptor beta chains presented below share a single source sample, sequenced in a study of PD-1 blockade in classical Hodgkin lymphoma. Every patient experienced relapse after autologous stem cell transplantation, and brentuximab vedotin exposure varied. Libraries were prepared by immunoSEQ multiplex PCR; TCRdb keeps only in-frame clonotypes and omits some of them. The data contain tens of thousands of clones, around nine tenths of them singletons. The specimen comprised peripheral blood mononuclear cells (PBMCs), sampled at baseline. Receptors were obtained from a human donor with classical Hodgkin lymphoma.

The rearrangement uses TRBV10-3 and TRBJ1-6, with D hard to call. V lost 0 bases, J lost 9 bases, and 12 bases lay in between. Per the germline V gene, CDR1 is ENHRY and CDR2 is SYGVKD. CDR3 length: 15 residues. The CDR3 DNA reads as TGTGCCATCAGTGAGTCGCGGGGAAACCGTTCACCCCTCCACTTT. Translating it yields CAISESRGNRSPLHF.

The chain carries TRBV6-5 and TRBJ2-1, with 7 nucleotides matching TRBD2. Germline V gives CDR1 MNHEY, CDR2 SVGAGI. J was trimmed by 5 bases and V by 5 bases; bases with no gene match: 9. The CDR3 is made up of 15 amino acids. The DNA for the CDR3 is TGTGCCAGCAGTCCCATGGCTAGCGGTAACAATGAGCAGTTCTTC. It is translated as CASSPMASGNNEQFF.

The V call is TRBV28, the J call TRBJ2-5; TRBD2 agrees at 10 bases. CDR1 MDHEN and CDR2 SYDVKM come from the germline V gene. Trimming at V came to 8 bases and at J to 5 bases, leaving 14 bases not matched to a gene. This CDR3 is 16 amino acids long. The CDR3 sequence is CASSEASGSRMETQYF. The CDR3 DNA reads TGTGCCAGCTCCGAGGCTAGCGGGAGCAGGATGGAGACCCAGTACTTC.

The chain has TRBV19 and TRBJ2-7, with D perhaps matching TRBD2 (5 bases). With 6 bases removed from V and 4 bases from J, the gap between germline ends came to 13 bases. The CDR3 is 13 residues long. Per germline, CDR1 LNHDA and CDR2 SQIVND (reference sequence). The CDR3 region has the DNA TGTGCCAGTAGCCAGGAGGCGGTGTACGAGCAGTACTTC. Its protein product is CASSQEAVYEQYF.

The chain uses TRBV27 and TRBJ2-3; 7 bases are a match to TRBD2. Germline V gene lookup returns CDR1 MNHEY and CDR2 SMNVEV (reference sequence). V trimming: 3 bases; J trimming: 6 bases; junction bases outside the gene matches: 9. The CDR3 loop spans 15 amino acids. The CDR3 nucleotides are TGTGCCAGCAGTTTCGGGGCGGGAGTGGGGGATACGCAGTATTTT. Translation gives CASSFGAGVGDTQYF.

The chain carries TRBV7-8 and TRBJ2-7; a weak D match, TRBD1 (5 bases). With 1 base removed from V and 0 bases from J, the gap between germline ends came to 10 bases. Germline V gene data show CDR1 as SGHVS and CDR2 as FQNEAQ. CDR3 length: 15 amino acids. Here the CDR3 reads CASSLGTLTSYEQYF. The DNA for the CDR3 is TGTGCCAGCAGCTTAGGGACACTCACCTCCTACGAGCAGTACTTC. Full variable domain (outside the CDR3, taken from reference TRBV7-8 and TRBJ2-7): GAGVSQSPRYKVAKRGQDVALRCDPISGHVSLFWYQQALGQGPEFLTYFQNEAQLDKSGLPSDRFFAERPEGSVSTLKIQRTQQEDSAVYLCASSLGTLTSYEQYFGPGTRLTVT.

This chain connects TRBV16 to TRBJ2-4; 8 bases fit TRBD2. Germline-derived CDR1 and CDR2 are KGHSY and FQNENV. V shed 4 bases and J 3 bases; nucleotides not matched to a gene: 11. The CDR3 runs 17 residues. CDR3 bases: TGTGCCAGCAGCCCCTCCGGGACTAGTAAGGTCAAAAACATTCAGTACTTC. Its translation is CASSPSGTSKVKNIQYF. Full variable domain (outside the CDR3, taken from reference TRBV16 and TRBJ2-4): GEEVAQTPKHLVRGEGQKAKLYCAPIKGHSYVFWYQQVLKNEFKFLISFQNENVFDETGMPKERFSAKCLPNSPCSLEIQATKLEDSAVYFCASSPSGTSKVKNIQYFGAGTRLSVL.

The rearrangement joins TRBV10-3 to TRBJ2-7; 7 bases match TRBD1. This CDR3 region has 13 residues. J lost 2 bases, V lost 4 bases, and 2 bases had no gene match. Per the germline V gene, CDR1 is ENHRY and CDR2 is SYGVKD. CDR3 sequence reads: CAISGTGPYEQYF. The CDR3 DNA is TGTGCCATCAGTGGGACAGGACCCTACGAGCAGTACTTC.

CDR3 nucleotides: TGTGCCATCAGTGAGTCGGGGCAGGGCCCATCGAGCTCCTACAATGAGCAGTTCTTC. It specifies CAISESGQGPSSSYNEQFF. J is TRBJ2-1 and V is TRBV10-3, with D perhaps matching TRBD1 (5 bases). The CDR3 runs 19 residues. Trimming left V 0 bases short and J 0 bases short, with 18 bases between. Germline lookup yields CDR1 ENHRY and CDR2 SYGVKD.

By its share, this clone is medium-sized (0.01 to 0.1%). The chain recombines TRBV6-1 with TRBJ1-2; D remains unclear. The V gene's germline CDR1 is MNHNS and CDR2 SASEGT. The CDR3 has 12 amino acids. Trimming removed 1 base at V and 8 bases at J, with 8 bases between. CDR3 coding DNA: TGTGCCAGCAGTGAAGGTAGCTACGGCTACACCTTC. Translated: CASSEGSYGYTF.

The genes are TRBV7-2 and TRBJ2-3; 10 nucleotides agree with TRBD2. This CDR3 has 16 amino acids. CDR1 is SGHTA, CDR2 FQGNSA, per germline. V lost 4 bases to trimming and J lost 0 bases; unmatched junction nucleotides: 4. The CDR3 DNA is TGTGCCAGCAGCTACAGCGGGGGGGTGAGCACAGATACGCAGTATTTT. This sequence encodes CASSYSGGVSTDTQYF.

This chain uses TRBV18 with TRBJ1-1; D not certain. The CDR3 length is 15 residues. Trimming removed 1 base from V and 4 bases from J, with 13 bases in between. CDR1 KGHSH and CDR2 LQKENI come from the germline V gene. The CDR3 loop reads CASSPLQRGGTEAFF. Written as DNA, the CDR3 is TGTGCCAGCTCACCACTTCAGCGAGGTGGCACTGAAGCTTTCTTT.

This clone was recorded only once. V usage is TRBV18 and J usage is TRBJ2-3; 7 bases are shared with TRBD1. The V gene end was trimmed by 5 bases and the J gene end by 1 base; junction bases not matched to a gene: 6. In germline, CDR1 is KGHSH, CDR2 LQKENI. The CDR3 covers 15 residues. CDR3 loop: CASSTDRDGTDTQYF. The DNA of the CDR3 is TGTGCCAGCTCAACCGACAGGGACGGCACAGATACGCAGTATTTT.

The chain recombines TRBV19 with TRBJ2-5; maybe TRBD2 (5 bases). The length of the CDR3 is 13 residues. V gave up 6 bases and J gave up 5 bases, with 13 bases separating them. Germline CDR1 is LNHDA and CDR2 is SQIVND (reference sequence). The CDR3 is CASRMPRGETQYF. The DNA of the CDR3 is TGTGCCAGTAGGATGCCCCGCGGGGAGACCCAGTACTTC.